Listed here are 26 T cell receptor beta chains from one sample, sequenced in a study of blood T cell repertoires in COVID-19 (TCRdb year 2020). Library preparation used the immunoSEQ multiplex PCR assay. TCRdb re-hosts the immuneACCESS table, in-frame sequences only. Its copies lack some clones; in the studies checked, an unresolved V gene accounts for under half of them, and the cause for the rest is not known. The sample table holds around 92,000 clones, of which 89% were seen once. The biggest ten clones account for 5.2% of the sample. What was sequenced was peripheral blood. The receptors stem from an elderly woman with active COVID-19.

Here the CDR3 reads CASSLGRNYGYTF. CDR3 DNA: TGTGCCAGCAGTTTGGGGCGGAACTATGGCTACACCTTC. V gene TRBV27 combines with J gene TRBJ1-2, with D perhaps matching TRBD1 (5 bases). Trimming cost V 3 bases and J 2 bases, with 7 bases left between them. Germline V CDR1 and CDR2: MNHEY, SMNVEV (reference sequence). The CDR3 consists of 13 residues.

The rearrangement joins TRBV4-3 to TRBJ1-4; perhaps TRBD1 as D (6 bases). V lost 5 bases and J 7 bases, leaving 17 bases between the germline ends. The CDR3 runs to 15 residues. Germline CDR1 and CDR2: LGHNA and YSLEER. The CDR3 region is CASSAYRASGEKLFF. The CDR3 nucleotides read TGCGCCAGCAGCGCTTACAGGGCATCGGGTGAAAAACTGTTTTTT.

The rearrangement joins TRBV6-5 to TRBJ2-1; 8 bases match TRBD2. CDR1 is MNHEY, CDR2 SVGAGI, per germline. V gave up 7 bases and J gave up 0 bases; unmatched junction bases: 5. The CDR3 loop spans 15 amino acids. For the CDR3, the DNA is TGTGCCAGCACTGCGGGGGGTAGCTCCTACAATGAGCAGTTCTTC. Its translation is CASTAGGSSYNEQFF.

This rearrangement joins TRBV6-6 to TRBJ2-5, with D tentatively TRBD2 (7 bases). The CDR3 length is 13 residues. Germline V gene sequence: CDR1 MNHNY, CDR2 SVGAGI (reference sequence). V lost 8 bases, J lost 4 bases, and 14 bases lay in between. CDR3: CASARGGGETQYF. The DNA of the CDR3 is TGTGCCAGCGCCCGGGGAGGGGGAGAGACCCAGTACTTC.

The CDR3 loop is CASSSGTGGRSGYTF. The DNA for the CDR3 is TGTGCCAGCAGTTCAGGGACAGGGGGTCGGAGTGGCTACACCTTC. The rearrangement links TRBV28 to TRBJ1-2; 11 nucleotides agree with TRBD1. Germline CDR1 MDHEN, CDR2 SYDVKM. There are 15 residues in the CDR3. The V gene end was trimmed by 4 bases and the J gene end by 7 bases; junction bases not matched to a gene: 8.

This chain joins TRBV13 and TRBJ2-7, with a weak D call TRBD2 (5 bases). This CDR3 is built from 16 residues. The germline V gene has CDR1 PRHDT and CDR2 FYEKMQ (reference sequence). V gave up 5 bases and J gave up 1 base, with 18 bases separating them. CDR3 sequence reads: CASSPKASGPSYEQYF. The CDR3 DNA sequence: TGTGCCAGCAGCCCCAAGGCCAGCGGCCCTTCCTACGAGCAGTACTTC.

The chain is built from TRBV29-1 and TRBJ2-7; 10 bases match TRBD2. The J segment lost 9 bases and the V segment lost 4 bases, leaving 9 bases of the junction unmatched. Germline CDR1 reads SQVTM; CDR2 reads ANQGSEA. This CDR3 contains 13 residues. This CDR3 is CSVGTSGNLAQYF. In DNA form, the CDR3 reads TGCAGCGTTGGGACTAGCGGCAACTTGGCGCAGTACTTC.

This chain links TRBV28 with TRBJ1-3, with a weak D call TRBD1 (6 bases). Trimming shortened V by 4 bases and J by 4 bases, and 11 bases separated the two germline ends. The CDR3 spans 14 residues. Germline V lookup: CDR1 MDHEN, CDR2 SYDVKM. CDR3 region: CASSSGDAGNTIYF. The CDR3 DNA reads TGTGCCAGCAGTTCAGGGGATGCCGGAAACACCATATATTTT.

This chain links TRBV28 with TRBJ1-4; unclear D gene. Germline CDR1 and CDR2: MDHEN and SYDVKM. The CDR3 has 14 amino acids. The V gene lost 5 bases and the J gene lost 8 bases, with 15 bases spanning the gap. CDR3 loop: CASSLSFQVEKLFF. In DNA, the CDR3 is TGTGCCAGCAGTCTTTCCTTTCAGGTGGAAAAACTGTTTTTT.

The gene calls are TRBV5-4 and TRBJ1-1; maybe TRBD1 (5 bases). The CDR3 has 14 amino acids. Germline V gives CDR1 SGHNT, CDR2 YYREEE (reference sequence). Deletions cut 5 bases from V and 4 bases from J, with 15 bases between. The CDR3 DNA is TGTGCCAGCAGGCGGGACGCTGGGCCCACTGAAGCTTTCTTT. It encodes CASRRDAGPTEAFF.

In its sample, this clone was seen once. The rearrangement links TRBV4-2 to TRBJ2-7, with a tentative D call TRBD1 (5 bases). The CDR3 length is 14 residues. The germline gives CDR1 LGHNA, CDR2 YNFKEQ. Between the trimmed V and J ends, which lost 0 bases and 0 bases, there was a span of 6 bases. The CDR3 reads CASSQDDSSYEQYF. The DNA of the CDR3 is TGTGCCAGCAGCCAAGATGACAGCTCCTACGAGCAGTACTTC.

This clone has a handful of counts. This chain links TRBV9 with TRBJ2-3; tentatively, D is TRBD2 (5 bases). The germline gives CDR1 SGDLS, CDR2 YYNGEE. The CDR3 runs 16 residues. V lost 3 bases and J lost 6, with 20 bases in between. The CDR3 DNA reads as TGTGCCAGCAGCGCCGGAGGCGGTGCCCCGGGGGATACGCAGTATTTT. Amino acids: CASSAGGGAPGDTQYF.

The rearrangement links TRBV7-9 to TRBJ1-4, with 11 bases fitting TRBD1. The CDR3 length is 16 residues. Germline V gene data show CDR1 as SEHNR and CDR2 as FQNEAQ (reference sequence). The V gene end was trimmed by 5 bases and the J gene end by 4 bases; junction bases not matched to a gene: 6. DNA for the CDR3: TGTGCCAGCAGCACCGGACAGGGGGCTAGTAATGAAAAACTGTTTTTT. Translating gives CASSTGQGASNEKLFF.

This clone appeared once. The chain has TRBV15 and TRBJ2-1; 8 bases are shared with TRBD2. V lost 3 bases and J lost 2; bases outside the gene matches: 6. CDR1 and CDR2 from the germline V gene are LNHNV and YYDKDF (reference sequence). This CDR3 contains 16 residues. The CDR3 sequence: CATSRSGRRAYNEQFF. The DNA of the CDR3 is TGTGCCACCAGCAGGAGCGGGAGACGGGCCTACAATGAGCAGTTCTTC. Combining the CDR3 with reference TRBV15 and TRBJ2-1 gives the whole variable domain DAMVIQNPRYQVTQFGKPVTLSCSQTLNHNVMYWYQQKSSQAPKLLFHYYDKDFNNEADTPDNFQSRRPNTSFCFLDIRSPGLGDTAMYLCATSRSGRRAYNEQFFGPGTRLTVL.

The V gene is TRBV19, the J gene TRBJ2-1; TRBD2 matches 11 bases. Germline values: CDR1 LNHDA, CDR2 SQIVND (reference sequence). Trimming cost V 4 bases and J 3 bases; bases outside gene matches: 2. The CDR3 consists of 15 residues. In DNA form, the CDR3 reads TGTGCCAGTAGTACCGGACTAGCGGGCTACAATGAGCAGTTCTTC. This codes for CASSTGLAGYNEQFF. Looking up the rest from reference TRBV19 and TRBJ2-1 gives the full variable domain: DGGITQSPKYLFRKEGQNVTLSCEQNLNHDAMYWYRQDPGQGLRLIYYSQIVNDFQKGDIAEGYSVSREKKESFPLTVTSAQKNPTAFYLCASSTGLAGYNEQFFGPGTRLTVL.

The chain recombines TRBV30 with TRBJ2-7; 9 nucleotides align to TRBD1. Trimming at V came to 2 bases and at J to 0 bases, leaving 8 bases not matched to a gene. The germline V gene encodes CDR1 GTSNPN and CDR2 SVGIG (reference sequence). The CDR3 totals 16 residues. This CDR3 reads CAWSMSTGGSSYEQYF. The CDR3 bases are TGTGCCTGGAGTATGTCGACAGGGGGGAGCTCCTACGAGCAGTACTTC.

The chain links TRBV18 to TRBJ2-3; no reliable D call. V dropped 6 bases and J dropped 1 base, with 5 bases sitting between them. The CDR3 is 12 residues long. CDR1 and CDR2 (germline): KGHSH, LQKENI. The CDR3 spells CASSQGTDTQYF. The CDR3 nucleotides are TGTGCCAGCTCCCAGGGCACAGATACGCAGTATTTT.

The chain's CDR3 is CASGGMTYEQYF. The CDR3 DNA is TGTGCCAGTGGAGGGATGACCTACGAGCAGTACTTC. The rearrangement links TRBV7-2 to TRBJ2-7; D is perhaps TRBD2 (6 bases). CDR1 is SGHTA, CDR2 FQGNSA, per germline. Trimming pared 9 bases from V and 2 bases from J, leaving 11 bases between. The CDR3 loop spans 12 amino acids.

V is TRBV10-3 and J is TRBJ2-5; tentative D call: TRBD1 (5 bases). The V end lost 3 bases, the J end lost 3 bases, and 14 bases lay between the germline ends. CDR1 is ENHRY and CDR2 is SYGVKD in the germline V gene. The CDR3 is 15 amino acids. The CDR3 DNA reads TGTGCCATCAGTGATGTTGGTAAGGGGAAAGAGACCCAGTACTTC. Translating it yields CAISDVGKGKETQYF.

The sample holds a few counts of this clone. The chain has TRBV29-1 and TRBJ1-1, with 8 nucleotides matching TRBD1. CDR3 size: 12 residues. Per the germline V gene, CDR1 is SQVTM and CDR2 is ANQGSEA. V lost 7 bases and J lost 5; bases outside the gene matches: 6. CDR3: CSAGGGRTEAFF. In nucleotides, the CDR3 is TGCAGCGCAGGGGGCGGCAGGACTGAAGCTTTCTTT.

This sequence joins TRBV28 and TRBJ2-7; 12 bases map to TRBD2. The CDR3 is made up of 16 amino acids. CDR1 and CDR2 (germline): MDHEN, SYDVKM. Trimming cost V 8 bases and J 4 bases; bases outside gene matches: 12. CDR3: CASLGLAGGPWYEQYF. In nucleotides, the CDR3 is TGTGCCAGCCTGGGGCTAGCGGGAGGGCCTTGGTACGAGCAGTACTTC.

This rearrangement joins TRBV4-1 to TRBJ1-2, with 7 bases aligning to TRBD1. J was trimmed by 7 bases and V by 1 base; bases with no gene match: 24. Germline values: CDR1 MGHRA, CDR2 YSYEKL. This CDR3 is built from 20 residues. The CDR3 nucleotides read TGCGCCAGCAGCCAAGTATTATCTGAGCGACAGGGCCCCACTAGCTTTGGCTACACCTTC. Translated: CASSQVLSERQGPTSFGYTF.

A single count supports this clone. The rearrangement uses TRBV28 and TRBJ1-1, with D perhaps TRBD1 (5 bases). V lost 2 bases and J 7 bases, leaving 20 bases between the germline ends. Germline lookup yields CDR1 MDHEN and CDR2 SYDVKM. The CDR3 sequence is 16 residues long. As DNA, the CDR3 is TGTGCCAGCAGTTTAGGGGCTAGGACCACCTATAGTGAAGCTTTCTTT. Translation: CASSLGARTTYSEAFF. Full variable domain (outside the CDR3, taken from reference TRBV28 and TRBJ1-1): DVKVTQSSRYLVKRTGEKVFLECVQDMDHENMFWYRQDPGLGLRLIYFSYDVKMKEKGDIPEGYSVSREKKERFSLILESASTNQTSMYLCASSLGARTTYSEAFFGQGTRLTVV.

The chain joins TRBV10-3 to TRBJ2-5, with 7 bases lining up with TRBD2. Germline V CDR1 and CDR2: ENHRY, SYGVKD. The CDR3 has 14 residues. The trim removed 5 bases at V and 5 bases at J, leaving 8 bases unmatched. As DNA, the CDR3 is TGTGCCATCAGTTGGACGGGAGGAATTGAGACCCAGTACTTC. This codes for CAISWTGGIETQYF.

The chain carries TRBV5-6 and TRBJ1-5; D is ambiguous. Deletions cut 2 bases from V and 9 bases from J, with 15 bases between. The length of the CDR3 is 14 residues. CDR1 is SGHDT and CDR2 is YYEEEE in the germline V gene. The CDR3 coding sequence is TGTGCCAGCAGCTTCCTCGGGGTTCGTGGGCCCCAGCATTTT. Encoded protein: CASSFLGVRGPQHF.

V gene TRBV19 combines with J gene TRBJ2-5; maybe TRBD2 (6 bases). From germline, CDR1 is LNHDA and CDR2 SQIVND (reference sequence). Trimming removed 4 bases at V and 10 bases at J, with 19 bases between. This CDR3 has 14 residues. This CDR3 reads CASSTPGLLWGQYF. DNA of the CDR3: TGTGCCAGTAGTACCCCGGGACTCCTATGGGGCCAGTACTTC.